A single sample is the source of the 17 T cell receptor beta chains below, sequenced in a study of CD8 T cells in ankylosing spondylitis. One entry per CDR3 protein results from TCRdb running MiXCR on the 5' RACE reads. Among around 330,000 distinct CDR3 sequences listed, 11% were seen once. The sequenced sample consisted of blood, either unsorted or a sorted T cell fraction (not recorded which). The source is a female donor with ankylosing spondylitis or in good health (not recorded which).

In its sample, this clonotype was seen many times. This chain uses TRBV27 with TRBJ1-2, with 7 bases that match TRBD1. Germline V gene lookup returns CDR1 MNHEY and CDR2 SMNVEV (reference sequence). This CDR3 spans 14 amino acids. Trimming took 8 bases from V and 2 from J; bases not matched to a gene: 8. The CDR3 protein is CASGLGGQNYGYTF. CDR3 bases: TGTGCCAGCGGATTGGGGGGACAGAACTATGGCTACACCTTC.

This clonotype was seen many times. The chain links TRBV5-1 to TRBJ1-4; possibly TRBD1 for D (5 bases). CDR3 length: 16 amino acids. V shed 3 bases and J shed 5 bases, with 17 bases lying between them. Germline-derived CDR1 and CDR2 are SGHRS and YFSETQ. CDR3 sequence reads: CASSSGWQGQNEKLFF. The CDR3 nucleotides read TGCGCCAGCAGCTCGGGTTGGCAGGGCCAAAATGAAAAACTGTTTTTT.

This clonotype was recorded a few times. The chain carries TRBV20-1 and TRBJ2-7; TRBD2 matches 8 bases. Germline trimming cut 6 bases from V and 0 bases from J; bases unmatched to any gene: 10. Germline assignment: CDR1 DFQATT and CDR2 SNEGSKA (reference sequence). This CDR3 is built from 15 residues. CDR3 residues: CSASPLSGGSYEQYF. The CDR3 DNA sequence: TGCAGTGCCTCCCCATTGAGCGGGGGCTCCTACGAGCAGTACTTC.

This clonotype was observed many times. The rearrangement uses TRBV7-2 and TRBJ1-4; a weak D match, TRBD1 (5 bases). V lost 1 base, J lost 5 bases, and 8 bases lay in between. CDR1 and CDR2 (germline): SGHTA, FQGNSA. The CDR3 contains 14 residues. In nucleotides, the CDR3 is TGTGCCAGCAGCTTAGTTGCAGGGAATGAAAAACTGTTTTTT. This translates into CASSLVAGNEKLFF.

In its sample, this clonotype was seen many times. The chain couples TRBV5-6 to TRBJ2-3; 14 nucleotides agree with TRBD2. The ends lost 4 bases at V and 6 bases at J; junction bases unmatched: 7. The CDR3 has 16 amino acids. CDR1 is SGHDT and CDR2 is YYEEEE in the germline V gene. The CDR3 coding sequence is TGTGCCAGCAGCCTAGGGACTAGCGGGAGTAAGGATACGCAGTATTTT. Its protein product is CASSLGTSGSKDTQYF.

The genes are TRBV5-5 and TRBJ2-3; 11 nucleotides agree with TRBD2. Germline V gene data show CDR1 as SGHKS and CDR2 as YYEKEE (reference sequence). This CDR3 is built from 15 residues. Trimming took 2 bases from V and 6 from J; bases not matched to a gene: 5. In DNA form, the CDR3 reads TGTGCCAGCAGCTTTAGCGGGAGGGCCGGGGATACGCAGTATTTT. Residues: CASSFSGRAGDTQYF.

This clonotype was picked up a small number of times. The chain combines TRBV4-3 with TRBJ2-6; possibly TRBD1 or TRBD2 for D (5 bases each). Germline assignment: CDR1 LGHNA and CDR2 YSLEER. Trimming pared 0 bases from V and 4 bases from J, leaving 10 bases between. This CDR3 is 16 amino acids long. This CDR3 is CASSQEGTRGANVLTF. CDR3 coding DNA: TGCGCCAGCAGCCAAGAGGGGACGCGCGGGGCCAACGTCCTGACTTTC.

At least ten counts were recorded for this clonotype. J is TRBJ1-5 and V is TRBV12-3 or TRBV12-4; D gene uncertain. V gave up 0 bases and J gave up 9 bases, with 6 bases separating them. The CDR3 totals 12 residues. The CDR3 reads CASSLAPRPQHF. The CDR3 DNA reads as TGTGCCAGCAGTTTAGCGCCTCGGCCCCAGCATTTT.

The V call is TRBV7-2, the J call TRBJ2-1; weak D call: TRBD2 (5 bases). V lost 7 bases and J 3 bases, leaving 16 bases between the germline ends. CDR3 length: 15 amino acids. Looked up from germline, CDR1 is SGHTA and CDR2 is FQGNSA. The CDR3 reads CASTPLVAIYNEQFF. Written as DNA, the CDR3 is TGTGCCAGCACCCCCCTGGTAGCGATCTACAATGAGCAGTTCTTC.

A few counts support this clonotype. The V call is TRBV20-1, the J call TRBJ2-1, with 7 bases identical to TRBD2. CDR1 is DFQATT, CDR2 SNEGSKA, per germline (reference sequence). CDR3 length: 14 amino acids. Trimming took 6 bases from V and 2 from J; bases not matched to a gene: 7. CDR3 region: CSADGGGAYNEQFF. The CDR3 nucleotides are TGCAGTGCCGATGGGGGGGGGGCCTACAATGAGCAGTTCTTC.

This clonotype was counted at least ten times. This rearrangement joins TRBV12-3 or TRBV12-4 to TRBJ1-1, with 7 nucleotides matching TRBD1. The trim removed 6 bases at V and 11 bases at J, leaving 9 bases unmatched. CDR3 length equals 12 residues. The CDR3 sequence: CASSTSTGIAFF. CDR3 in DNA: TGTGCCAGCAGCACCTCGACAGGGATCGCTTTCTTT.

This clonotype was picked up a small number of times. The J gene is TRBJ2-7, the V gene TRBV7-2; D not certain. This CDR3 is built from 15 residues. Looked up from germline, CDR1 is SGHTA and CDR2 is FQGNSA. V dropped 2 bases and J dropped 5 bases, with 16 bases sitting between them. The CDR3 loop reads CASSLRRSLVNEQYF. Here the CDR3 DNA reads TGTGCCAGCAGCTTAAGACGGAGTCTCGTAAACGAGCAGTACTTC.

The CDR3 loop is CASSLDGTGAYYEQYF. In DNA, the CDR3 is TGTGCCAGCAGTCTGGACGGGACAGGGGCCTACTACGAGCAGTACTTC. The rearrangement links TRBV28 to TRBJ2-7; 10 positions match TRBD1. Germline V CDR1 and CDR2: MDHEN, SYDVKM. V shed 5 bases, J shed 3 bases, and the junction held 10 bases outside the gene matches. This CDR3 has 16 residues.

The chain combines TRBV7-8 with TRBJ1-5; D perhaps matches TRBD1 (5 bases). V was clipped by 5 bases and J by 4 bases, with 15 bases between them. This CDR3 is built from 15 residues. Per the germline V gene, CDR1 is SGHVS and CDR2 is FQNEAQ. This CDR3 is CASSPRWGGNQPQHF. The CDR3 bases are TGTGCCAGCAGCCCCCGGTGGGGGGGAAATCAGCCCCAGCATTTT.

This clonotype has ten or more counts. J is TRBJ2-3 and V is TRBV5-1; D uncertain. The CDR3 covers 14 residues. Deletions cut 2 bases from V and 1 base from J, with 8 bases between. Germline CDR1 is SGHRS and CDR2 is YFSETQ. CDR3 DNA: TGCGCCAGCAGCTTAACGCCGGGCACAGATACGCAGTATTTT. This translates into CASSLTPGTDTQYF. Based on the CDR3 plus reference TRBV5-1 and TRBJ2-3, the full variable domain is KAGVTQTPRYLIKTRGQQVTLSCSPISGHRSVSWYQQTPGQGLQFLFEYFSETQRNKGNFPGRFSGRQFSNSRSEMNVSTLELGDSALYLCASSLTPGTDTQYFGPGTRLTVL.

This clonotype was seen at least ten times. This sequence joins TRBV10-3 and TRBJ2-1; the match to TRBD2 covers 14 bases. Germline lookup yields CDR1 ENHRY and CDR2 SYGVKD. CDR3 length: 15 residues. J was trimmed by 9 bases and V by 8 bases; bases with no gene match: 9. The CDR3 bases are TGTGCCATCTCCGGGGGACTAGCGGGAGAAATTGAGCAGTTCTTC. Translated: CAISGGLAGEIEQFF.

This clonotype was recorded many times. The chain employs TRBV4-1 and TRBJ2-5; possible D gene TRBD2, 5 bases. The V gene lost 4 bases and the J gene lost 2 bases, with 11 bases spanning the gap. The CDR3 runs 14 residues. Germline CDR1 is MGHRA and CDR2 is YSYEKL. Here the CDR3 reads CASSLLAYQETQYF. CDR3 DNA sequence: TGCGCCAGCAGCCTCCTAGCCTATCAAGAGACCCAGTACTTC.